This T cell receptor beta chain was recovered during a study of patients and donors after allogeneic stem cell transplantation. This clonotype was counted a few times. MiXCR, run by TCRdb on the RT-PCR reads, gives a single entry per CDR3 protein. Seen here are some 960,000 distinct CDR3 sequences, approximately 19% observed once, and the top ten hold 5% to 6.5%. This receptor was obtained from a human donor who was either an allogeneic HSCT recipient or a stem cell or donor lymphocyte infusion donor (not recorded which). It is not recorded whose cells these are; they may come from a transplant donor. The material sequenced was blood, either unsorted or a sorted T cell fraction (not recorded which).

CDR3 amino acids: CASTWDKTYSGNTIYF. For the CDR3, the DNA is TGTGCCAGCACCTGGGACAAGACGTACTCTGGAAACACCATATATTTT. J is TRBJ1-3 and V is TRBV6-1; TRBD1 is a possible D gene (6 bases). The CDR3 consists of 16 residues. V lost 7 bases and J lost 0, with 16 bases in between. Per the germline V gene, CDR1 is MNHNS and CDR2 is SASEGT.